Listed below are T cell receptor beta chains from one sample, sequenced in a study of shared clonotypes between healthy human individuals. Clones were sequenced by immunoSEQ multiplex PCR, and TCRdb holds only the in-frame ones, with some missing. The repertoire holds 1,400,000 or so clones, with 98% as singletons. The source material was naive CD4+ T cells sorted from blood. The receptors originated from a man aged 25 to 40 in good health. Both conserved end residues are part of each CDR3. D genes are given only for firm matches. Expanded clones get a size class; other rows say once, few or many, or leave the size out.

>TRBV10-1|TRBJ1-1|.|.
CASSPSTGPAEAFF
TGCGCCAGCAGTCCCTCTACAGGGCCCGCTGAAGCTTTCTTT
>TRBV7-8|TRBJ2-7|.|.
CASSLGRDPTGEQYF
TGTGCCAGCAGCTTAGGCCGGGACCCTACTGGAGAGCAGTACTTC
>TRBV27|TRBJ1-5|.|.
CASSEHRALNQPQHF
TGTGCCAGCAGTGAACACAGGGCCCTCAATCAGCCCCAGCATTTT
>TRBV10-3|TRBJ2-4|.|.
CAISDKNQGAKNIQYF
TGTGCCATCAGTGATAAGAACCAGGGTGCCAAAAACATTCAGTACTTC
>TRBV11-2|TRBJ1-1|.|.
CASSSVRVPEAFF
TGTGCCAGCAGTTCCGTCAGGGTTCCTGAAGCTTTCTTT
>TRBV28|TRBJ1-5|once|TRBD1
CASTLAGGRSNQPQHF
TGTGCCAGCACCTTGGCAGGGGGAAGGAGCAATCAGCCCCAGCATTTT
>TRBV2|TRBJ2-3|.|.
CASSVEARNTQYF
TGTGCCAGCAGTGTGGAGGCTAGGAATACGCAGTATTTT
>TRBV5-1|TRBJ1-1|.|.
CASSLGRRNTEAFF
TGCGCCAGCAGCTTGGGGAGGCGCAACACTGAAGCTTTCTTT
>TRBV4-3|TRBJ2-6|.|.
CASSQDQGLAGANVLTF
TGCGCCAGCAGCCAAGATCAGGGTTTGGCTGGGGCCAACGTCCTGACTTTC
>TRBV30|TRBJ1-4|once|TRBD1
CAWSAGTGGEKLFF
TGTGCCTGGAGTGCAGGGACAGGCGGTGAAAAACTGTTTTTT
>TRBV28|TRBJ2-2|once|TRBD2
CASSLLSGRTNTGELFF
TGTGCCAGCAGTTTGCTTAGCGGGAGGACGAACACCGGGGAGCTGTTTTTT
>TRBV5-5|TRBJ1-1|.|.
CASSLDASQGEAFF
TGTGCCAGCAGCTTGGATGCCAGTCAAGGTGAAGCTTTCTTT
>TRBV6-1|TRBJ1-5|.|.
CASSESAQPQHF
TGTGCCAGCAGTGAATCCGCTCAGCCCCAGCATTTT
>TRBV25-1|TRBJ1-5|.|.
CASSEFEVVGTDQPQHF
TGTGCCAGCAGTGAATTCGAGGTCGTCGGTACAGATCAGCCCCAGCATTTT
>TRBV18|TRBJ2-1|.|TRBD1
CASSRDRGRNEQFF
TGTGCCAGCTCAAGGGACAGGGGGCGGAATGAGCAGTTCTTC
>TRBV19|TRBJ2-3|.|.
CASSKGSGLKADTQYF
TGTGCCAGTAGTAAAGGTTCAGGTCTTAAGGCAGATACGCAGTATTTT
>TRBV30|TRBJ1-5|.|.
CAWSARVGQPQHF
TGTGCCTGGAGTGCCAGGGTCGGGCAGCCCCAGCATTTT
>TRBV18|TRBJ2-5|.|.
CASSPPDGSRETQYF
TGTGCCAGCTCACCACCGGACGGCTCTCGGGAGACCCAGTACTTC
>TRBV18|TRBJ2-7|.|.
CASSPQSYEQYF
TGTGCCAGCTCACCTCAGTCCTACGAGCAGTACTTC
>TRBV7-9|TRBJ2-1|.|.
CMTPRAPAHEQFF
TGCATGACCCCCAGGGCCCCAGCCCATGAGCAGTTCTTC
>TRBV7-6|TRBJ2-1|once|TRBD2
CASSLVISGRAHNEQFF
TGTGCCAGCAGCTTAGTGATCAGCGGGAGGGCCCACAATGAGCAGTTCTTC
>TRBV7-9|TRBJ1-2|.|.
CASSQQAGDGYTF
TGTGCCAGCAGCCAACAGGCAGGAGATGGCTACACCTTC
>TRBV11-2|TRBJ2-7|.|TRBD2
CASSSGLLREGPHYEQYF
TGTGCCAGCAGCTCAGGGTTGTTGAGGGAGGGCCCCCACTACGAGCAGTACTTC